The 14 T cell receptor beta chains reported below all come from one sample, sequenced in a study of OX40 agonist ivuxolimab in advanced cancers. Using immunoSEQ multiplex PCR, the repertoire was profiled, and TCRdb retains in-frame clones only, with some absent. This table has around 40,000 clones, approximately 83% appearing once. Sample: CD4+ or CD8+ T cells sorted from blood, taken in a trial of the OX40 agonist ivuxolimab. The receptors stem from an adult with an advanced solid tumor such as melanoma, head and neck, liver or kidney cancer.

The chain combines TRBV19 with TRBJ1-5; possible D gene TRBD1, 5 bases. The CDR3 consists of 13 residues. The V end was cut by 8 bases, the J end by 1 base, with 9 bases between. CDR1 LNHDA and CDR2 SQIVND come from the germline V gene (reference sequence). CDR3 nucleotides: TGTGCCAGTGACAGAGGCAGCAATCAGCCCCAGCATTTT. Translating gives CASDRGSNQPQHF. Filled out from reference TRBV19 and TRBJ1-5, the complete variable domain reads DGGITQSPKYLFRKEGQNVTLSCEQNLNHDAMYWYRQDPGQGLRLIYYSQIVNDFQKGDIAEGYSVSREKKESFPLTVTSAQKNPTAFYLCASDRGSNQPQHFGDGTRLSIL.

V is TRBV7-9 and J is TRBJ1-2; D is unresolved. Germline values: CDR1 SEHNR, CDR2 FQNEAQ (reference sequence). CDR3 length: 14 residues. V lost 1 base, J lost 6 bases, and 12 bases lay in between. The CDR3 nucleotides read TGTGCCAGCAGCTTAGAGTATGGGCAGCATGGCTACACCTTC. Translation gives CASSLEYGQHGYTF. The full variable domain, completed using reference TRBV7-9 and TRBJ1-2, is DTGVSQNPRHKITKRGQNVTFRCDPISEHNRLYWYRQTLGQGPEFLTYFQNEAQLEKSRLLSDRFSAERPKGSFSTLEIQRTEQGDSAMYLCASSLEYGQHGYTFGSGTRLTVV.

The chain has TRBV30 and TRBJ1-2; 9 nucleotides agree with TRBD1. V shed 7 bases and J 4 bases; nucleotides not matched to a gene: 7. The V gene's germline CDR1 is GTSNPN and CDR2 SVGIG (reference sequence). The CDR3 contains 13 residues. The DNA for the CDR3 is TGTGCCTCGAGGGACAGGGCTGGCTATGGCTACACCTTC. It specifies CASRDRAGYGYTF.

The chain joins TRBV19 to TRBJ1-6; 7 bases align to TRBD1. Germline-derived CDR1 and CDR2 are LNHDA and SQIVND (reference sequence). CDR3 length: 14 amino acids. V shed 9 bases and J 8 bases; nucleotides not matched to a gene: 10. The CDR3 DNA is TGTGCCAGCACCCACAGGGGCCTAGATTCACCCCTCCACTTT. Amino acids: CASTHRGLDSPLHF.

This clone has only one observation. The chain links TRBV5-8 to TRBJ1-5, with no clear D. Trimming stripped 1 base from V and 2 bases from J, with 7 bases between. CDR3 length equals 14 residues. Germline V lookup: CDR1 SGHTS, CDR2 YDEGEE. This CDR3 reads CASSLSQRNQPQHF. CDR3 bases: TGTGCCAGCAGCTTGAGTCAACGCAATCAGCCCCAGCATTTT.

This clone turned up a few times. The V gene is TRBV10-3, the J gene TRBJ1-5; no firm D call. The CDR3 is 13 residues long. Trimming took off 4 bases at V and 7 bases at J, with 11 bases between the two ends. Germline V gene sequence: CDR1 ENHRY, CDR2 SYGVKD. The CDR3 nucleotides are TGTGCCATCAGTGGGATTTCGCCCCAGCCCCAGCATTTT. Its translation: CAISGISPQPQHF.

V is TRBV9 and J is TRBJ2-7; possible D gene TRBD1, 5 bases. V was pared by 4 bases and J by 0 bases, with 11 bases between. This CDR3 has 14 residues. Per germline, CDR1 SGDLS and CDR2 YYNGEE. The CDR3 loop is CASSPGFGSYEQYF. In DNA, the CDR3 is TGTGCCAGCAGCCCAGGGTTCGGCTCCTACGAGCAGTACTTC.

The chain couples TRBV4-2 to TRBJ1-1; tentative D call: TRBD1 (6 bases). Germline V gene lookup returns CDR1 LGHNA and CDR2 YNFKEQ. With 4 bases removed from V and 1 base from J, the gap between germline ends came to 16 bases. The CDR3 has 16 residues. Here the CDR3 reads CASSLAYGGANTEAFF. CDR3 coding DNA: TGTGCCAGCAGCCTAGCCTATGGGGGGGCGAACACTGAAGCTTTCTTT.

This clone was seen only a few times. The chain has TRBV5-6 and TRBJ2-7, with TRBD2 matching over 7 bases. Trimming at V came to 0 bases and at J to 8 bases, leaving 8 bases not matched to a gene. The germline V gene has CDR1 SGHDT and CDR2 YYEEEE. This CDR3 spans 14 amino acids. The CDR3 loop is CASSLGAARGKQYF. In DNA form, the CDR3 reads TGTGCCAGCAGCTTGGGGGCCGCGCGGGGGAAGCAGTACTTC.

This clone was counted once. The rearrangement uses TRBV30 and TRBJ1-5; TRBD1 aligns across 10 bases. V dropped 0 bases and J dropped 10; count of bases not matched to a gene: 12. Germline CDR1 and CDR2: GTSNPN and SVGIG (reference sequence). The CDR3 has 16 residues. The CDR3 DNA sequence: TGTGCCTGGAGTGTGGGCTCCGGGACAGGGGTCGGTCCCCAGCATTTT. The encoded protein is CAWSVGSGTGVGPQHF.

As regards this clone: Because the CDR3 is missing its conserved closing phenylalanine or tryptophan, this is likely a read error. The CDR3 reads CASIRRGPLVYEQYL. In DNA, the CDR3 is TGTGCCAGCATACGCAGGGGACCTTTGGTGTACGAGCAGTACCTC. The chain employs TRBV28 and TRBJ2-7, with D possibly matching TRBD1 (6 bases). Trimming pared 7 bases from V and 4 bases from J, leaving 20 bases between. The CDR3 loop spans 15 amino acids. Germline V gene data show CDR1 as MDHEN and CDR2 as SYDVKM.

V gene TRBV28 combines with J gene TRBJ1-5; 8 bases are shared with TRBD1. Germline CDR1 reads MDHEN; CDR2 reads SYDVKM. Trimming cost V 6 bases and J 0 bases; bases outside gene matches: 7. The CDR3 is made up of 16 amino acids. In nucleotides, the CDR3 is TGTGCCAGCAGCCCAGGGGGCCGGGATAGCAATCAGCCCCAGCATTTT. It yields the protein CASSPGGRDSNQPQHF.

The chain combines TRBV10-3 with TRBJ1-6; no clear D gene. The germline V and J ends were trimmed by 4 bases and 9 bases, with 13 bases remaining between them. CDR3 length equals 14 residues. Germline V gene data show CDR1 as ENHRY and CDR2 as SYGVKD. The CDR3 DNA follows: TGTGCCATCAGTGGTGACGGGGTAGGTTCACCCCTCCACTTT. Amino acids: CAISGDGVGSPLHF.

This clone was counted a few times. V gene TRBV11-3 combines with J gene TRBJ2-5, with no clear D. From germline, CDR1 is SGHNT and CDR2 YENEEA. With 6 bases removed from V and 3 bases from J, the gap between germline ends came to 14 bases. This CDR3 region has 14 residues. In nucleotides, the CDR3 is TGTGCCAGCAGTTCGTCGACTGGGGAAGAGACCCAGTACTTC. Protein sequence: CASSSSTGEETQYF.